The rows below give T cell receptor beta chains drawn from one sample of a study of shared clonotypes between healthy human individuals. Profiled with immunoSEQ multiplex PCR; TCRdb holds only in-frame clones, not every one. Of about 2.4 million clones detected, roughly 93% appear once; the ten largest clones hold around 0.4%. Sequencing was performed on naive CD4+ T cells from PBMCs. These receptor sequences come from a man aged 18 to 35 in good health. Some clones in this sample may be carry-over from other donors' samples. Each CDR3 is given with its conserved first and last residue. D genes are given only for firm matches. Rows give clone size only sometimes, using once, few, many, or a class for an expanded clone.

TRBJ2-3 . TRBV27 TRBD2 CASSSRTSGRPDTQYF TGTGCCAGCAGTTCGAGGACTAGCGGGAGACCAGATACGCAGTATTTT
TRBJ1-1 . TRBV5-8 . CASSRRNTEAFF TGTGCCAGCAGCAGGAGGAACACTGAAGCTTTCTTT
TRBJ2-3 . TRBV6-5 TRBD2 CASSYLSGRGDTQYF TGTGCCAGCAGTTACCTTAGCGGGAGAGGCGATACGCAGTATTTT
TRBJ1-4 few TRBV28 . CASSTGPNEKLFF TGTGCCAGCAGTACGGGCCCTAATGAAAAACTGTTTTTT
TRBJ1-1 . TRBV10-3 TRBD1 CAIQRGTGEAFF TGTGCCATACAACGGGGGACAGGTGAAGCTTTCTTT
TRBJ2-7 . TRBV18 TRBD2 CASSPRSGGPSYEQYF TGTGCCAGCTCACCACGAAGCGGGGGGCCCTCCTACGAGCAGTACTTC
TRBJ1-5 . TRBV6-6 . CASRVSGNQPQHF TGTGCCAGCAGGGTTTCTGGCAATCAGCCCCAGCATTTT
TRBJ1-2 . TRBV23-1 . CAARRRLGGYTF TGCGCCGCCCGGCGCAGATTGGGTGGCTACACCTTC
TRBJ1-5 . TRBV19 . CASSIQGRNQPQHF TGTGCCAGTAGCATTCAGGGAAGGAATCAGCCCCAGCATTTT
TRBJ2-3 . TRBV6-4 TRBD2 CASSDSPGTSKMDTQYF TGTGCCAGCAGTGACTCTCCCGGGACTAGCAAAATGGATACGCAGTATTTT
TRBJ2-6 . TRBV7-3 . CASSSGSSGANVLTF TGTGCCAGCAGCTCAGGGTCCTCTGGGGCCAACGTCCTGACTTTC
TRBJ1-3 . TRBV29-1 . CSGRLPSGNTIYF TGCAGCGGCCGCCTTCCGTCTGGAAACACCATATATTTT
TRBJ2-2 . TRBV28 . CASSLGLRQTNTGELFF TGTGCCAGCAGTTTAGGGTTGAGACAGACGAACACCGGGGAGCTGTTTTTT
TRBJ2-7 . TRBV6-6 . CASSTGLPASYEQYF TGTGCCAGCAGTACGGGACTCCCAGCCTCCTACGAGCAGTACTTC
TRBJ2-2 . TRBV6-5 . CASSPGRANTGELFF TGTGCCAGCAGTCCAGGGCGTGCGAACACCGGGGAGCTGTTTTTT
TRBJ2-5 . TRBV7-3 . CASSLGVGETQYF TGTGCCAGCAGCCTAGGGGTTGGAGAGACCCAGTACTTC
TRBJ1-5 . TRBV19 . CASSILRFMGPPNQPQHF TGTGCCAGTAGTATCTTAAGGTTCATGGGACCGCCCAATCAGCCCCAGCATTTT
TRBJ1-2 few TRBV5-4 . CASGDRNYGYTF TGTGCCAGCGGGGACCGTAACTATGGCTACACCTTC
TRBJ1-1 . TRBV30 . CAWSVHLAKAFF TGTGCCTGGAGTGTACATCTAGCGAAAGCTTTCTTT
TRBJ1-5 . TRBV28 . CASTQGYQPQHF TGTGCCAGCACACAGGGTTATCAGCCCCAGCATTTT
TRBJ2-2 . TRBV5-1 . CASSLGNTETGELFF TGCGCCAGCAGCTTGGGAAACACAGAAACCGGGGAGCTGTTTTTT
TRBJ1-2 . TRBV5-4 . CASSLALGDGYTF TGTGCCAGCAGCTTGGCTTTAGGTGATGGCTACACCTTC